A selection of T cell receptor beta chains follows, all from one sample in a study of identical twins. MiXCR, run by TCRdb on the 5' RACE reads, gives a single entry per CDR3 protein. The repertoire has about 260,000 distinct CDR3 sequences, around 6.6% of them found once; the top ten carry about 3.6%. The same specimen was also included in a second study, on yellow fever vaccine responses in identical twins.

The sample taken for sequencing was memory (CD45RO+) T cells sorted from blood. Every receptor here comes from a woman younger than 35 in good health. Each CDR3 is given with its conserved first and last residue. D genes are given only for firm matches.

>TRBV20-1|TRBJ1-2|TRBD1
CSAQTGQGAGGYTF
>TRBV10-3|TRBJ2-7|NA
CAISDAGASSYEQYF
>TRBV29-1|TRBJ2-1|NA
CSVEVAYNEQFF
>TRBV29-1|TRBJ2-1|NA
CSVQLVVGNEQFF
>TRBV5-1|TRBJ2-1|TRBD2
CASSLGRGTSGNEQFF
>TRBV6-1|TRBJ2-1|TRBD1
CASSDLVGQGKDEQFF
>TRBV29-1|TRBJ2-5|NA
CSVGRQYKETQYF
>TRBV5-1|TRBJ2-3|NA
CASSLTSDTQYF
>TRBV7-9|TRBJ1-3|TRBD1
CASSPTGGPGNTIYF
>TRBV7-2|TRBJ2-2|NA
CASSFSVGAGELFF
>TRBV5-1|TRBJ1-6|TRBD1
CASSRGTGGNKGNSPLHF
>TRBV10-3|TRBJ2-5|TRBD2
CAISGLAEETQYF
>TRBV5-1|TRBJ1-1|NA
CASRGGTLNTEAFF
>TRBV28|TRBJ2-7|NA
CASRPRGTYEQYF
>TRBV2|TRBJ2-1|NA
CASRQQDNEQFF
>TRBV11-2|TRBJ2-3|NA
CASSFSLGEHHRTDTQYF
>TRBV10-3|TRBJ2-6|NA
CAISNDGRSSGANVLTF
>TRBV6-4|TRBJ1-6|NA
CASSDSPNSPLHF
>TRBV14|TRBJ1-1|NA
CASSPHRGYTEAFF
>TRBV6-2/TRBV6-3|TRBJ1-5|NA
CASSYTAPINQPQHF
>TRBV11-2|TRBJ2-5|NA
CASSPLNGGETQYF
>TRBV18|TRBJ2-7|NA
CASSPPGLLHEQYF
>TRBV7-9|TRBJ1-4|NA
CASSLDGRSFEKLFF
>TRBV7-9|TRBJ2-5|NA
CASSWSAYLRETQYF
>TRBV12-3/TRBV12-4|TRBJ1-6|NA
CASSTQGSYNSPLHF
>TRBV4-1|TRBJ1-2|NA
CASSQPLRGLSHSYYGYTF
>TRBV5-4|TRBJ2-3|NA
CASSLAAGSTDTQYF
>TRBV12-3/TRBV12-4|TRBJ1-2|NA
CASSRYGYTF
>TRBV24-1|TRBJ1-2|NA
CATSDPLAGNYGYTF
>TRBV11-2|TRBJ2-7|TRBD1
CASSFWSTSRGPSEQYF
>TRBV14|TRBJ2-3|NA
CASSQDRVSPADTQYF
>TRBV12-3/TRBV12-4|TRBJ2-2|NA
CASKSRRGTVTGELFF
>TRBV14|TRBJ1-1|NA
CASSLGGHRAEAFF
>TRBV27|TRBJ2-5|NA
CASSLGDGPGETQYF
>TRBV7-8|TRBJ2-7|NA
CASSPNIGISEQYF
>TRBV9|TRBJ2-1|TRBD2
CASSVGTSGGKEQFF
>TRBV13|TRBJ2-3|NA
CASSPGHPQRADTQYF
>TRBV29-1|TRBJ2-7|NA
CSVETGKTGSYEQYF
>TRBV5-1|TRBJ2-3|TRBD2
CASSLLAGTSTDTQYF
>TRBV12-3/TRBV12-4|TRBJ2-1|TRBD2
CASSLGLAGVDNEQFF
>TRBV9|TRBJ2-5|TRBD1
CASSARPDRGSQETQYF
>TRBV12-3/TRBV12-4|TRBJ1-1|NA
CVSSNRMNTEAFF
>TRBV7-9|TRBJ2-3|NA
CASSLRASTDTQYF
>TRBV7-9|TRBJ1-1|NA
CASSENWNTEAFF
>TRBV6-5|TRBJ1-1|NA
CASSYFGQSEAFF
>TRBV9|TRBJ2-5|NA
CASSPRLEETQYF
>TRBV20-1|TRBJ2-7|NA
CSAREGEGSYEQYF
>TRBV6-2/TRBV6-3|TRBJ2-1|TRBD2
CASSYSISGGALSSYNEQFF
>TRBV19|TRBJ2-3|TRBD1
CASSTRTGGTDTQYF
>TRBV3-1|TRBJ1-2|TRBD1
CASTPDRGGYGYTF
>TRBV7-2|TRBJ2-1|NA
CASSQLFYNEQFF